This T cell receptor (beta chain) comes out of a study of blood T cell repertoires in COVID-19 (dated by TCRdb to 2019 to 2021). A note on the overall study: Samples from collaborators originated in the United States, Italy and Spain and spanned both the acute and convalescent phases of COVID-19. The prospective study material was composed of cDNA or gDNA derived from T cells, B-cell-depleted T cells, or PBMCs. Deeply sampled blood TCRbeta repertoires from subjects exposed to, actively infected with, or recovered from COVID-19 were included in the dataset. The repertoires were released in a freely available public database meant as a resource for research on the immune response to SARS-CoV-2. The samples were drawn from two sources: the first 160 participants of the ongoing ImmuneRACE study, and approximately 1,300 subjects contributed by 6 global collaborators. Sample metadata almost always included a de-identified subject ID, COVID-19 status, age in years and sex. HLA class I and class II types, where available, came from metadata supplied by the sample provider rather than from assay-based typing. What the authors observed across the whole study: How much clinical and demographic metadata was included differed by source and by participant, and the metadata was provided uncurated.

One collaborating source in Seattle enrolled patients while the patients were actively infected and followed the patients over time throughout the course of disease. Each collaborating institution followed its own protocols to collect whole blood in K2EDTA tubes. For TCRbeta analysis, collaborators shipped samples as frozen whole blood, isolated PBMCs, or DNA extracted from either of those sample types. Concerning this clone: What this receptor recognizes is not known. No clone much larger than this one lies a single base away; base qualities are absent.

TCRbeta CDR3 regions were amplified from genomic DNA using the immunoSEQ Assay, a bias-controlled multiplex PCR. Per the authors' processing: Nucleated cell counts per sample were estimated from amplification of reference gene primers within the assay. To quantify the absolute abundance of each unique TCRbeta CDR3 rearrangement, sequence reads were collapsed and filtered. For each sample, productive Simpson clonality was calculated as the square root of Simpson's diversity index across productive rearrangements. Drawn from immuneACCESS, this table holds only the in-frame rearrangements with V and J called that TCRdb kept. Clones are partly lost; checked studies trace under half to an unresolved V gene and leave the rest unexplained. V and J calls and clone size are those listed in that table; D and trimming were worked out from the DNA. The sample table records 250,000 to 350,000 clones; about 88% of these occur just once. About 11% of the sample belongs to the ten largest clones.

The CDR3 starts with the cysteine, ends with the phenylalanine, and has 16 residues. Of all the DNA, just the CDR3 is kept, 48 bases in frame from base 1. Trimming takes 2 bases from V and 6 bases from J, and the germline ends sit 18 bases apart. CDR1 and CDR2 are read off the germline V gene (reference sequence) as MNHNY and SVGAGI. The clonotype originates from a woman aged 25 to 39 with COVID-19, enrolled during active disease. Sequencing was done on a sample of peripheral blood. This sequence uses TRBV6-6 and TRBJ2-3; the D gene identity is not certain. The sequenced DNA is TGTGCCAGCAGTTACGCTGCGGTGTCTCAACCGGATACGCAGTATTTT. This codes for CASSYAAVSQPDTQYF.